This T cell receptor beta chain is from a study of cytomegalovirus exposure and HLA in healthy donors (TCRdb year 2017). Regarding the study in general: An earlier analysis of several hundred of the donors reported roughly 300 Gb of sequence data and 117 million unique TCR beta sequences obtained from around 180 million T cells. Roughly 310 gigabases of sequencing data and roughly 90 million unique TCR sequences were included in an early release covering about 700 HLA-typed donors. Of the approximately 400 genotyped donors, 75% to 85% were placed in the genetic ancestry cluster associated with self-reported Caucasian donors. The study aimed to test whether cataloging public T cell receptors could reveal signatures of past pathogen exposure. The study profiled the T cell repertoires of hundreds of subjects by immunosequencing and related them to cytomegalovirus serostatus. Along with the approximately 700-subject first cohort, a separate validation cohort of over a hundred different subjects was used. High-throughput TCR immunosequencing, statistical association of individual TCRs with disease status, and machine learning were combined to predict cytomegalovirus infection status. A later analysis re-examined previously published TCR beta repertoires from more than 600 donors and added high-resolution HLA genotyping to investigate patterns of TCR occurrence. In the later analysis, no new phenotypic data were used to find candidate immune exposures; instead, reliance was placed on TCR beta sequences and their occurrence across donors. An earlier analysis of several hundred of the donors applied high-throughput TCR beta sequencing to assess whether each TCR beta V gene segment acted as functional or pseudogenic. Alongside the repertoire data, information on donor age, sex, ethnicity and CMV serostatus was compiled. A later genetic analysis used genome-wide SNP genotypes for about three fifths of the roughly 700 donors, treating that subset as a discovery cohort. All discovery cohort repertoires had been generated on a single sequencing platform. HLA typing covered class I and class II loci at four-digit resolution. The number of donors typed differed by locus, with 629-630 for A, B, C, DRB1 and DQB1, around 520 for DQA1, 606 for DPA1, and around 430 for DPB1. Because of strong linkage in the cohort, four to six DR-DQ haplotypes were treated as single units for association and clustering. Among some 400 genotyped donors of the cohort, an average of roughly 230,000 unique TCR beta nucleotide sequences was sequenced per donor, of which about 19% were non-productive.

As for this clone: It has no known antigen specificity. Base qualities are not at hand, and no much larger clone is one base apart.

V gives up 2 bases and J gives up 1 base, and the segment between their germline ends measures 10 bases. The germline V gene supplies CDR1 SGDLS and CDR2 YYNGEE. Including the terminal cysteine and phenylalanine, the CDR3 comprises 14 residues. CDR3 DNA is the only sequence kept; it has 42 bases, read in frame from the first base. Libraries were constructed by the immunoSEQ multiplex PCR assay. The multiplex PCR relied on a mix of 60 forward primers for TCR Vbeta segments and 13 reverse primers for TCR Jbeta segments. The CDR3 region of rearranged TCR beta genes was amplified from genomic DNA with a multiplex PCR assay. The amplified TCR beta libraries were sequenced on the Illumina HiSeq System as 87-base-pair reads. In the paper's pipeline: A later analysis counted tens of millions of unique TCR beta chains across the 650 to 800 repertoires, and 10 million to 12 million of these chains were shared by at least two donors. A nearest-neighbor algorithm error-corrected the raw reads and collapsed the reads into unique sequences, merging closely related sequences to remove PCR and sequencing errors. CDR3 sequences were aligned to IMGT reference sequences to assign V, D and J gene segments. For a sequence to be retained, a match of at least six nucleotides to both a V gene segment and a J gene segment was required. A rearrangement was called productive if the CDR3 had no stop codons and remained in frame with V and J, and every other rearrangement was called non-productive. Following IMGT convention, CDR3 was defined as the stretch from the second conserved V-encoded cysteine up to the conserved J-encoded phenylalanine. In an earlier analysis of around 640 of the donors, sequences lacking an unambiguous match to a single V gene segment were excluded. An earlier analysis of approximately 590 of the donors called V segments functional above 56.7% productive rearrangements and segregating when the between-donor standard deviation exceeded 5%. A statistical classification framework was developed to diagnose cytomegalovirus status using the catalog of TCR beta chain sequences. In a later analysis, TCR nucleotide sequences were compared against IMGT/GENE-DB human TR gene sequences so that V and J genes could be assigned. The TCRdist pipeline was used in a later analysis to assign CDR3 sequences and most-parsimonious VDJ recombination scenarios. A later analysis defined each TCR beta chain by its CDR3 amino acid sequence plus V-gene family, and excluded reads lacking a unique V-gene family. In a later analysis, a few hundred highly shared, low-generation-probability nucleotide sequences were removed to address suspected cross-contamination and a sequencing artifact. In a later analysis, a clonal expansion index was calculated for each public chain from normalized within-repertoire ranks of inferred template counts. Generation probabilities in a later analysis came from a VDJ recombination model fitted to out-of-frame rearrangements, and those results were checked against IGoR. Hypergeometric tests were used in a later analysis to score TCR-TCR, TCR-HLA and TCR-CMV co-occurrence, with a repertoire-size bias correction applied to the TCR pairs. A later analysis estimated false discovery rates by permuting HLA or CMV assignments 20 times. A later analysis grouped co-occurring TCRs with DBSCAN, adding TCRdist sequence similarity when clustering within HLA-allele-positive subsets. Repertoires with fewer than 30,000 or more than 120,000 public chains, plus five repertoires with anomalous nucleotide sharing, were excluded from co-occurrence clustering. TCRdb provides this immuneACCESS table in a form limited to in-frame rearrangements. Some clones are lacking; in checked studies, under half of them reflect an unresolved V gene, and why the rest are absent is not known. V and J calls and clone size are as listed in that table; D and trimming were resolved from the DNA. Here the sample has 90,000 to 110,000 clones; around 63% occur a single time. The ten biggest clones cover roughly 3% of the sample.

The cohort comprised fewer than 700 healthy bone marrow donors. Cohort members were all nominally healthy when sampled, although unrecorded immune exposures were likely present. The donor tested CMV seronegative and was one of the 352 seronegative cohort members. A peripheral blood sample was provided by each donor, and peripheral blood mononuclear cells were used for TCR beta sequencing. The Qiagen DNeasy Blood Extraction Kit was used to extract genomic DNA from the blood cell samples. What the work shows at the level of the full study, not this receptor alone: Linkage disequilibrium might explain the correlated functional status among segregating V segments, but an unknown experimental factor could not be ruled out. In a later analysis, TCR association rates were found to vary across HLA loci, with the most associated TCRs seen for DRB1 alleles and the fewest for HLA-C alleles. In a later analysis, most CMV-associated TCR beta chains were found to appear HLA-restricted, with HLA associations seemingly driven largely by CMV exposure. It was suggested by the authors that the approach could potentially be generalized to other disease states and immunological phenotypes. In a later analysis, HLA-associated TCR beta chains were found to be more clonally expanded and to have lower generation probabilities than equally common non-associated chains. Because some donors lacked HLA typing at each locus, the association tests relied only on the typed subset. The only immune exposure information available for the cohort was CMV serostatus. When HLA alleles, especially DR and DQ, strongly co-occurred, TCR associations were difficult to assign to individual alleles. Roughly 17 rarely observed V segments, including chromosome 9 orphons, were excluded from the earlier analysis of some 590 of the donors because counts were too low. In an earlier analysis of over 550 of the donors, most TCR beta V segments were observed in productive rearrangements about 87% or about 30% of the time, broadly matching IMGT annotations. Only TCR beta chains were sequenced in this cohort, and the absence of alpha or paired-chain data limited detectable features. Roughly uniform sequencing depth across donors was assumed in presence/absence analyses, although this assumption may not hold. A further reported finding was that TCR beta sequences accurately predicted the HLA-A and HLA-B alleles for most subjects in the first cohort. A total of 150 to 200 TCR beta chains were listed by the study as associated with cytomegalovirus. A cluster of highly shared sequence variants was judged likely to be a technical artifact of the sequencing pipeline. A few of the identified cytomegalovirus-associated TCR beta chains were confirmed in vitro to be specific for cytomegalovirus antigens. In a later analysis, several top co-occurrence clusters were reported to appear linked to parvovirus B19, influenza, CMV and Epstein-Barr virus. Most TCR sequences were seen in very few donors, while some public TCRs were found in many individuals. At a false discovery rate of 0.05, a later analysis linked roughly 17,000 TCR beta sequences to specific HLA alleles. An association between a missense DCLRE1C variant and V-gene and J-gene trimming of TCR beta chains was found in a later genetic analysis and replicated in an independent cohort. Compared with the approximately 710-donor mean, donors in an Asian-associated ancestry cluster had fewer N-insertions in productive TCRs, according to a later genetic analysis. Because the 87-base-pair reads could not distinguish some IMGT-functional V segments, including TRBV6-2 and TRBV6-3, those segments were excluded. The classifier was reported to diagnose cytomegalovirus status with high specificity and sensitivity in both the original cohort and the validation cohort.

The TCR was taken from a man aged 25-45 years in good health and CMV-seronegative. The chain uses TRBV9 and TRBJ2-7; no confident D gene assignment can be made. The sequenced sample was PBMCs. The CDR3 corresponds to CASSVGSGSYEQYF. The nucleotides read TGTGCCAGCAGCGTGGGCTCAGGATCCTACGAGCAGTACTTC.